This T cell receptor beta chain comes out of a study of CD8 T cells in ankylosing spondylitis. TCRdb used MiXCR to reprocess the 5' RACE reads, holding one entry per CDR3 protein. The data contain more than 250,000 distinct CDR3 sequences, 11% of them singletons. At least ten counts were recorded for this clonotype. The junction had 6 bases not matched to a gene; V was cut back by 5 bases and J by 3 bases. This CDR3 has 15 residues. Per the germline V gene, CDR1 is SGHVS and CDR2 is FNYEAQ. The clonotype originates from a female donor with ankylosing spondylitis or in good health (not recorded which). The chain links TRBV7-6 to TRBJ2-1; 8 positions match TRBD2. The sequencing sample was made of blood, either unsorted or a sorted T cell fraction (not recorded which). The CDR3 spells CASSLLAAYYNEQFF. The CDR3 region has the DNA TGTGCCAGCAGCCTACTAGCGGCCTACTACAATGAGCAGTTCTTC.